A selection of T cell receptor beta chains follows, all from one sample in a study of blood T cells in healthy people across ages. MiXCR was run by TCRdb on the 5' RACE reads, yielding one entry per CDR3 protein. Of over 600,000 distinct CDR3 sequences listed, around 41% are singletons. What was sequenced was blood. The receptors come from a man older than 75 in good health. The conserved cysteine and the conserved F or W are not part of the CDR3 here. Fields, in order: D gene, V gene, J gene, CDR3 protein. A D gene is named only where the DNA matches it firmly.

-,TRBV4-3,TRBJ2-2,ASRARQNTGELF
-,TRBV27,TRBJ2-1,ASSFGAGPRNEQF
-,TRBV7-2,TRBJ1-1,ASSLNRNRVAL
TRBD1,TRBV5-1,TRBJ1-2,ASSLEQGAQGYT
TRBD2,TRBV7-2,TRBJ2-4,ASSLGLAEGLAKNIQY
-,TRBV12-3/TRBV12-4,TRBJ2-3,ASTPAGASTDTQY
-,TRBV5-5,TRBJ1-6,ASSLDVGAPNSPLH
-,TRBV6-5,TRBJ2-1,ASSYPRGSSYNEQF
-,TRBV3-1,TRBJ2-7,ASSQPTGSEQY
TRBD2,TRBV29-1,TRBJ2-3,SVDREGHTDTQY
-,TRBV20-1,TRBJ2-7,SAGLRVSSYEQY
-,TRBV7-3,TRBJ2-3,ASSFARTSDTQY
-,TRBV7-2,-,ASGRRGYNEQY
-,TRBV12-5,TRBJ1-1,ASVRGGSEAF
-,TRBV27,TRBJ2-1,ASSSFYRYNEQF
TRBD1,TRBV11-3,TRBJ2-3,ASSLDHRGTDTQY
-,TRBV5-6,TRBJ2-4,ASSFGQTAKNIQY
-,TRBV29-1,TRBJ2-5,SVLAGVAETQY
-,TRBV28,TRBJ1-1,ASRLTAAPGAF
TRBD2,TRBV7-2,TRBJ2-2,ASSLRRAGANTGELF
-,TRBV29-1,TRBJ2-7,SVEMVQGGEQY
-,TRBV12-5,TRBJ2-4,ASGPSGPPMGNIQY
-,TRBV5-1,TRBJ2-5,ASSLDRRAGNEQY
-,TRBV6-6,TRBJ1-4,ASSGTRGGEKLF
-,TRBV20-1,TRBJ1-4,SARGGLNEKLF
TRBD2,TRBV7-2,TRBJ2-3,ASSLAPGLAGPSTDTQY
-,TRBV7-2,TRBJ2-5,ASSLDGGAETQY
-,TRBV24-1,TRBJ2-5,ATSGAFYNEQY
TRBD2,TRBV6-2/TRBV6-3,TRBJ2-4,ASSSSSGRGREY
-,TRBV20-1,TRBJ2-6,SARDPGSGANVLT
TRBD1,TRBV25-1,TRBJ1-2,ASSEHGQGSINYGYT
TRBD1,TRBV20-1,TRBJ1-2,SATGTGANGYT
-,TRBV10-1,TRBJ2-3,ASSKVQGNTDTQY
TRBD1,TRBV5-5,TRBJ2-2,ASSPYRGRGTGELF
TRBD1,TRBV7-2,TRBJ2-6,ASSKGGSSGANVLT
-,TRBV29-1,TRBJ2-3,SVAGGGGKETDMQY
-,TRBV9,TRBJ2-1,ASSRRSGTYNDYNEQF
TRBD2,TRBV20-1,TRBJ2-1,SARPLTSGLETQF
-,TRBV29-1,TRBJ2-3,SVGGDTDTQY
TRBD1,TRBV20-1,TRBJ2-1,SAVSDRGYSYNEQF
-,TRBV29-1,TRBJ2-3,SARQSPWGPDTQY
TRBD2,TRBV12-3/TRBV12-4,TRBJ2-5,ASRILAGETQY
TRBD2,TRBV30,TRBJ2-7,AWGLATEQY
TRBD1,TRBV4-3,TRBJ1-2,ASSHDLGTGIVRGYT
-,TRBV6-5,TRBJ1-2,ASSKLGGNYGYT
TRBD2,TRBV3-1,TRBJ2-7,ASSQRAGAYEQY
TRBD2,TRBV20-1,TRBJ2-7,SARPNLAGETYEQY
TRBD2,TRBV6-2/TRBV6-3,TRBJ2-5,ASRSGRASGGGETQY
TRBD2,TRBV12-3/TRBV12-4,TRBJ2-5,ASSILAGGPGTQY
TRBD2,TRBV6-2/TRBV6-3,TRBJ2-5,ASSYPGLAGETQY
-,TRBV5-5,-,ASSSSRGQIPPIYEQY
TRBD1,TRBV7-9,TRBJ1-2,ASSFLDRADGYT